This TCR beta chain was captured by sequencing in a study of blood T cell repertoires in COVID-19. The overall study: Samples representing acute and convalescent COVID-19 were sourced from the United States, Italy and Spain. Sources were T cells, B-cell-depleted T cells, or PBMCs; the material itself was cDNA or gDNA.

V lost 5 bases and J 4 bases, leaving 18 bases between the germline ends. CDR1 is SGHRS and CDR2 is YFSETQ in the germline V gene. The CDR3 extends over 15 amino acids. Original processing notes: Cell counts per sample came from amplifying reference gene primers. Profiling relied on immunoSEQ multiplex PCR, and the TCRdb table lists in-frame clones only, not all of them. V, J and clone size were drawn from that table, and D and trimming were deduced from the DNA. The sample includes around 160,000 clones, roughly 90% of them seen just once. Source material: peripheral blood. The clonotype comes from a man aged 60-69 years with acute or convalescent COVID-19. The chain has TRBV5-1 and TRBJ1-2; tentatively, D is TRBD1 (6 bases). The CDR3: CASRVTGGAGYGYTF. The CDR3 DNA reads TGCGCCAGCAGGGTTACGGGGGGCGCGGGCTATGGCTACACCTTC. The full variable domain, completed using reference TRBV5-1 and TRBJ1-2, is KAGVTQTPRYLIKTRGQQVTLSCSPISGHRSVSWYQQTPGQGLQFLFEYFSETQRNKGNFPGRFSGRQFSNSRSEMNVSTLELGDSALYLCASRVTGGAGYGYTFGSGTRLTVV.